The TCR beta chain described here comes from a study of T-cell memory formation after mild COVID-19 (dated by TCRdb to about 2021). Background for the entire study: Most TCR sequence clusters were specific to one of the two donors. In a couple of donors, T-cell clones that expanded and contracted after mild COVID-19 were tracked by sequencing TCRalpha and TCRbeta repertoires over time. Two young, previously healthy adult volunteers, one female and one male, were included in the cohort. Paper-wide results and their limitations: The study covered only a couple of mild cases, and larger cohorts including severe cases with pre-infection samples were considered necessary. Some responding clones were detected in pre-infection memory, which suggested that pre-existing cross-reactive memory T cells had joined the SARS-CoV-2 response. Clones that contracted from day 15 to 85 showed balanced CD4/CD8 phenotypes, whereas a second wave of clones that expanded from day 15 to 37 leaned towards CD4+. Contracting CD4+ clones were found mainly in CM and EM memory subsets, while CD8+ clones were enriched in EMRA. SARS-CoV-2 specificity of the second-wave clones peaking on day 37 was not confirmed.

Sequencing instrument: Illumina NovaSeq 6000. TCRalpha and TCRbeta cDNA libraries were constructed by 5'RACE with constant-segment primers, with sample barcodes and unique molecular identifiers being introduced. RNA was extracted from every sample with Trizol reagent. Library amplification was performed in two PCR steps, and a second sample barcode and Illumina TruSeq adapters were introduced in the second step. Sequencing of libraries was performed on an Illumina NovaSeq with 2 x 150 bp paired-end reads. In the original analysis: The reads were demultiplexed and collapsed into UMI-guided consensus sequences using migec v1.2.7. With mixcr v2.1.11, UMI consensuses were aligned to TRA and TRB V and J templates and assembled into clonotypes. A clonotype was counted as expanded or contracted only if both edgeR and NoisET called the change significant, with noise models trained on biological replicates. For edgeR calls, a false discovery rate-adjusted p below 0.01 and a log2 fold-change threshold of 1 were applied. As an exploratory analysis of dynamics, max-normalized trajectories of the 1000 most abundant clonotypes were examined with PCA combined with hierarchical clustering. Each responding clone was given a CD4 or CD8 phenotype based on the CD4+ and CD8+ repertoires, which had been sequenced separately. TCRdb reprocessing: public reads trimmed at Q25 with fastp, clones called with MiXCR, in-frame beta chains kept. Rows with one shared CDR3 protein collapse into an entry with the most common genes and DNA. It is TCRdb's table, rather than the study itself, that gives the V and J calls and clone size. This sample lists under 85,000 distinct CDR3 sequences; more than 11% were detected once. 31% of the sample is in the top ten clones.

Comment on this clonotype: Its antigen has not been determined. No much larger clone exists at a distance of one base, and base qualities are not known.

The cysteine opens and the phenylalanine closes a CDR3 of 17 amino acids. The CDR3 DNA has 51 bases and is translated from base 1. At the junction V is shortened by 4 bases and J by 0 bases, with 20 bases in between. Sequences SGHDT (CDR1) and YYEEEE (CDR2) are obtained from the germline V gene. Ficoll-Paque density gradient centrifugation was used to isolate PBMCs. The receptor's source is an adult woman who had mild COVID-19 (a few samples of this study predate the infection). The sample titles of this study are shuffled in the database, so cell type and time point are left out; the donor was told from shared clones. Recombination linked TRBV5-6 to TRBJ2-7; a weak D assignment points to TRBD1 (6 bases agree). What was sequenced was PBMCs or a T cell subset sorted from them (not recorded which). The CDR3 reads as follows: CASSGYRALVVSYEQYF. Read as DNA, the sequence is TGTGCCAGCAGCGGTTACAGGGCTCTGGTCGTCTCCTACGAGCAGTACTTC. Supplemented by the reference TRBV5-6 and TRBJ2-7 proteins around the CDR3, the complete variable domain is DAGVTQSPTHLIKTRGQQVTLRCSPKSGHDTVSWYQQALGQGPQFIFQYYEEEERQRGNFPDRFSGHQFPNYSSELNVNALLLGDSALYLCASSGYRALVVSYEQYFGPGTRLTVT.